This TCR beta chain was identified in a study of blood T cell repertoires in COVID-19. This CDR3 contains 15 residues. Germline values: CDR1 MGHRA, CDR2 YSYEKL. The germline V and J ends were trimmed by 10 bases and 2 bases, with 18 bases remaining between them. Per the authors' pipeline: Amplified reference gene primers provided the basis for estimating nucleated cell counts. Measured with immunoSEQ multiplex PCR; TCRdb has only the in-frame clones, and not every one. Clonal size and the V and J genes are those of that table, whereas D and trimming came from the DNA. Among around 64,000 clones, about nine tenths were seen once, and the ten largest hold 3.2%. This clone was detected once.

This chain uses TRBV4-1 with TRBJ1-3, with a tentative D call TRBD1 (5 bases). The sequence was obtained from a man over 45 with active COVID-19. Sequencing was done on a sample of peripheral blood. This CDR3 reads CATSPLGAAGNTIYF. CDR3 DNA: TGCGCCACGTCCCCGCTTGGGGCTGCTGGAAACACCATATATTTT.